This T cell receptor beta chain appears in the sequencing data of a study of cytomegalovirus exposure and HLA in healthy donors. Assay: immunoSEQ multiplex PCR; the TCRdb copy retains only in-frame clones and omits some. The sample lists tens of thousands of clones, roughly 95% occurring once. V was clipped by 0 bases and J by 4 bases; unmatched bases: 5. Germline V CDR1 and CDR2: SGHRS, YFSETQ. This CDR3 region has 15 residues. The clonotype comes from a woman between 18 and 30 years old in good health and CMV-seronegative. Sequencing input: PBMCs. The chain employs TRBV5-1 and TRBJ2-5; 8 bases fit TRBD1. CDR3 loop: CASSLGQGWGETQYF. CDR3 bases: TGCGCCAGCAGCTTGGGACAGGGGTGGGGAGAGACCCAGTACTTC.